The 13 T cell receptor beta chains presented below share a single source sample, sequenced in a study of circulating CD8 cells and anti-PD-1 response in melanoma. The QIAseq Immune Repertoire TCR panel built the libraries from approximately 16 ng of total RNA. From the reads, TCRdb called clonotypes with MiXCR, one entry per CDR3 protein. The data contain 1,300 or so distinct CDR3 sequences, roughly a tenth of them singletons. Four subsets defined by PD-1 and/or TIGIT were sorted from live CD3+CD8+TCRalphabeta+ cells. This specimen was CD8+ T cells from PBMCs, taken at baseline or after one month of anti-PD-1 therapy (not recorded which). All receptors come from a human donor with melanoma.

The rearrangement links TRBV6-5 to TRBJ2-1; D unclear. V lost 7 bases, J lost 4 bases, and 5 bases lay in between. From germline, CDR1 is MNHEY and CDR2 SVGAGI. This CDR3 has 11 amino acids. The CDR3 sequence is CASKSYNEQFF. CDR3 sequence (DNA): TGTGCCAGCAAGTCGTACAATGAGCAGTTCTTC.

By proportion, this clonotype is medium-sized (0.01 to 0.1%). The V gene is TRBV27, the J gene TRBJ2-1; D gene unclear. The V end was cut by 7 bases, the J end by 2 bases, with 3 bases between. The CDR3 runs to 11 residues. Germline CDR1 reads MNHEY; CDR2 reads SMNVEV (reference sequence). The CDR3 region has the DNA TGTGCCAGCAAAACCTACAATGAGCAGTTCTTC. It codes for CASKTYNEQFF.

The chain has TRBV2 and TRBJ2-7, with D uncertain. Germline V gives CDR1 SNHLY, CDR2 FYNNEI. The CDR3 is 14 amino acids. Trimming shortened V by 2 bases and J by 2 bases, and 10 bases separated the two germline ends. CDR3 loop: CASSELSVAYEQYF. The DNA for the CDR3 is TGTGCCAGCAGTGAACTTTCAGTAGCCTACGAGCAGTACTTC.

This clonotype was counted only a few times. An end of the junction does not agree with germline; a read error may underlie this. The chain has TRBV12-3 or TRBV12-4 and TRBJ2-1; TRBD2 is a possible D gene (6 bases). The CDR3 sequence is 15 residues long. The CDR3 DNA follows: TGTGCCAGCAGTCCCGGGGGTCTCCCCTACAGTGAGCAGTTCTTC. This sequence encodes CASSPGGLPYSEQFF.

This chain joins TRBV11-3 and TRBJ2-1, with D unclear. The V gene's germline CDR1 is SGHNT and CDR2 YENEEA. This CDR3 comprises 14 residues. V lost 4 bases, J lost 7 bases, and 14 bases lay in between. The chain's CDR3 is CASSWPLNRNEQFF. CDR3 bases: TGTGCCAGCAGCTGGCCCCTTAATAGAAATGAGCAGTTCTTC.

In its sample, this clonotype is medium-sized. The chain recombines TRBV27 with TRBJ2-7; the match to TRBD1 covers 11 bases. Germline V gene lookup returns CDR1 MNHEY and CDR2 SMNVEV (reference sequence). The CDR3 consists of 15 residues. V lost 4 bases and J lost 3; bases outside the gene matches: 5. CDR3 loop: CASSSFGTGGYEQYF. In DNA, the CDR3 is TGTGCCAGCAGTTCGTTTGGGACAGGGGGCTACGAGCAGTACTTC.

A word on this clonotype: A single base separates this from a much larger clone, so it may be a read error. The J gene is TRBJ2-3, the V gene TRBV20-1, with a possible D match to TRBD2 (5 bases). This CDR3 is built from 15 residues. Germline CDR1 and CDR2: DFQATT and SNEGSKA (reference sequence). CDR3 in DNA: TGCAGTGCTGACGACGTAGCGAGAAGCACAGATACGAAGTATTTT. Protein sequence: CSADDVARSTDTKYF.

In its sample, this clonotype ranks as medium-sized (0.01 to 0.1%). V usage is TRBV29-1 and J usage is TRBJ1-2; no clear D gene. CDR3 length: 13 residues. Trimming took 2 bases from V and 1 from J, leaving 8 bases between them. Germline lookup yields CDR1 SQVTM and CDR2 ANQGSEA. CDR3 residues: CSVERVLNYGYTF. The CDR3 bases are TGCAGCGTTGAAAGGGTACTTAACTATGGCTACACCTTC.

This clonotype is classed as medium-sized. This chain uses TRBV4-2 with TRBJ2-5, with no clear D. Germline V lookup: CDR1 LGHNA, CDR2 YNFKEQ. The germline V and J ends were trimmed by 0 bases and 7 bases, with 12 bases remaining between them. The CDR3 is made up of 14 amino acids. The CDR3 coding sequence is TGTGCCAGCAGCCAAGATGAGACGCAGTGGACCCAGTACTTC. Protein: CASSQDETQWTQYF.

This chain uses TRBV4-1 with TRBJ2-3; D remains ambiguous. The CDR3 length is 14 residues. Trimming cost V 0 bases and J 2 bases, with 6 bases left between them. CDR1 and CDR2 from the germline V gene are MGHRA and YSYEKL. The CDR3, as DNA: TGCGCCAGCAGCCAAGACAGGAACACAGATACGCAGTATTTT. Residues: CASSQDRNTDTQYF.

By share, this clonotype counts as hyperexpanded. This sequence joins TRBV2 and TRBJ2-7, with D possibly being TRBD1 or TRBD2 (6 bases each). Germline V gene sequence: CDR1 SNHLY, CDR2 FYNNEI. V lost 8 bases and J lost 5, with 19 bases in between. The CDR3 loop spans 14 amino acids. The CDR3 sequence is CASGRDTLTNEQYF. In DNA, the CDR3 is TGTGCCAGCGGGCGGGACACCCTGACCAACGAGCAGTACTTC. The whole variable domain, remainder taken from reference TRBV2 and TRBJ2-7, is EPEVTQTPSHQVTQMGQEVILRCVPISNHLYFYWYRQILGQKVEFLVSFYNNEISEKSEIFDDQFSVERPDGSNFTLKIRSTKLEDSAMYFCASGRDTLTNEQYFGPGTRLTVT.

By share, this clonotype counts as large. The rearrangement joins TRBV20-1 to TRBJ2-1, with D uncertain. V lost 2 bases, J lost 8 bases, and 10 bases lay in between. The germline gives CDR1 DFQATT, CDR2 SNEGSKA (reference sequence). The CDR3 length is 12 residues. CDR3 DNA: TGCAGTGCTAGAAGTCTAGGACATGAGCAGTTCTTC. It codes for CSARSLGHEQFF.

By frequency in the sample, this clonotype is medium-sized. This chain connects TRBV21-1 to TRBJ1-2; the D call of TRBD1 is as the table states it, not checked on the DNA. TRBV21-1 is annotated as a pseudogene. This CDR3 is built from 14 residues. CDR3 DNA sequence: TGTGCCAGCAGCAAAGTTCCCGGCCGATATGGCTACACCTTC. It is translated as CASSKVPGRYGYTF.